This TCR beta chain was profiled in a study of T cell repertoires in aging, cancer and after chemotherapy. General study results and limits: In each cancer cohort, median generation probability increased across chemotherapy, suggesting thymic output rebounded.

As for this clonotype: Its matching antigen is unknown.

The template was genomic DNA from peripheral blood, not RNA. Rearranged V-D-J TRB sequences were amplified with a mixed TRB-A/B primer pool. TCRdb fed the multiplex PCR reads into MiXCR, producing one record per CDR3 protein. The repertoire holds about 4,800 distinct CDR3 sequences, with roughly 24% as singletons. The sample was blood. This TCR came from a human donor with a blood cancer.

CDR3 DNA sequence: TGTGCCTGGAGTGTATTCCAAACAGATACGCAGTATTTT. Amino acid sequence: CAWSVFQTDTQYF. The chain couples TRBV30 to TRBJ2-3, with no clear D. The CDR3 is made up of 13 amino acids. Looked up from germline, CDR1 is GTSNPN and CDR2 is SVGIG (reference sequence). With 0 bases removed from V and 3 bases from J, the gap between germline ends came to 7 bases. Together with reference TRBV30 and TRBJ2-3, the CDR3 gives the full variable domain: SQTIHQWPATLVQPVGSPLSLECTVEGTSNPNLYWYRQAAGRGLQLLFYSVGIGQISSEVPQNLSASRPQDRQFILSSKKLLLSDSGFYLCAWSVFQTDTQYFGPGTRLTVL.